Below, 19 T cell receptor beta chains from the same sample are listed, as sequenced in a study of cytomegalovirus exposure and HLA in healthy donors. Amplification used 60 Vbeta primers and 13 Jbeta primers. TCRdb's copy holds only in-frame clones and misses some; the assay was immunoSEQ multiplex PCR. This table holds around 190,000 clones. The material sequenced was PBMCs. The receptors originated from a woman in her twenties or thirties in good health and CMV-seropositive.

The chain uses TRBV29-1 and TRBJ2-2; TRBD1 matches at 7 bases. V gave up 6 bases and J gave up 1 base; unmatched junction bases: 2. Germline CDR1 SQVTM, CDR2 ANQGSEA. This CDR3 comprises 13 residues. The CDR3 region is CSVNRGNTGELFF. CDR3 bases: TGCAGCGTGAACAGGGGGAACACCGGGGAGCTGTTTTTT.

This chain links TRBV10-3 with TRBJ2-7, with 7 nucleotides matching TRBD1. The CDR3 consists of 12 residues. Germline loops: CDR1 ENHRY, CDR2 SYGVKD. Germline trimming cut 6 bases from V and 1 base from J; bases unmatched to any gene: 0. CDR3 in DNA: TGTGCCATCAGGACAGGGTCCTACGAGCAGTACTTC. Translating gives CAIRTGSYEQYF.

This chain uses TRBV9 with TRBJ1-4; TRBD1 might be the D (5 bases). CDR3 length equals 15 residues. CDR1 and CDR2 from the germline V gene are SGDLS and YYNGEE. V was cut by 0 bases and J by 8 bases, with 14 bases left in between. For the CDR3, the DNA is TGTGCCAGCAGCGTAGGGGCGGGGCCCGGGGAAAAACTGTTTTTT. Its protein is CASSVGAGPGEKLFF.

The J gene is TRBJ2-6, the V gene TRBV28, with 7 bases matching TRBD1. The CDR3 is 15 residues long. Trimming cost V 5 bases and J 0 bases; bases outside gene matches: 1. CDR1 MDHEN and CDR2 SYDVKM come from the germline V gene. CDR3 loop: CASSDRVSGANVLTF. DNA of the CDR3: TGTGCCAGCAGTGACAGGGTCTCTGGGGCCAACGTCCTGACTTTC.

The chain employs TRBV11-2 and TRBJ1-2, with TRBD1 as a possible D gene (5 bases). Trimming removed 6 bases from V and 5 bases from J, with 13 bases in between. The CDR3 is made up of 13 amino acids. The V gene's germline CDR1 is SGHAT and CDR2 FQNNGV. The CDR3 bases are TGTGCCAGCAGTTTTACAGGCTCGTATGGCTACACCTTC. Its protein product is CASSFTGSYGYTF.

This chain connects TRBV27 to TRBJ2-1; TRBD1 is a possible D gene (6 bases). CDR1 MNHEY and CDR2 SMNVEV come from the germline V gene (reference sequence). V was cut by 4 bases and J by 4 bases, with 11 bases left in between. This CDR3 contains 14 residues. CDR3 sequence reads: CASSSGTPYNEQFF. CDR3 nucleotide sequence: TGTGCCAGCAGTTCGGGGACACCGTACAATGAGCAGTTCTTC.

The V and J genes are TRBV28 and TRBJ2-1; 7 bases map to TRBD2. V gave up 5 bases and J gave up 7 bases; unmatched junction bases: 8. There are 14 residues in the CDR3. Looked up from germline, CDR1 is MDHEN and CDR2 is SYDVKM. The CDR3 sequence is CASSLAAHYNEQFF. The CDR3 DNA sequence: TGTGCCAGCAGTCTAGCGGCCCACTATAATGAGCAGTTCTTC.

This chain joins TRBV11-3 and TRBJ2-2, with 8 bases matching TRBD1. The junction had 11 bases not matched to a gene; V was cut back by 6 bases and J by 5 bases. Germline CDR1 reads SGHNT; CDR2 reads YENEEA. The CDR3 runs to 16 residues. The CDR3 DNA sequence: TGTGCCAGCAGTCCTACCCGACAGGGGAGTACCGGGGAGCTGTTTTTT. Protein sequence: CASSPTRQGSTGELFF.

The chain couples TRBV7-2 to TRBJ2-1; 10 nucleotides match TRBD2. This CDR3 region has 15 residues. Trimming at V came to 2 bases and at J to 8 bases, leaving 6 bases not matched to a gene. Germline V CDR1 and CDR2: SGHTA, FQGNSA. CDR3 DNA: TGTGCCAGCAGCTTACAAGCGGGGGGGCTCGATGAGCAGTTCTTC. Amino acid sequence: CASSLQAGGLDEQFF.

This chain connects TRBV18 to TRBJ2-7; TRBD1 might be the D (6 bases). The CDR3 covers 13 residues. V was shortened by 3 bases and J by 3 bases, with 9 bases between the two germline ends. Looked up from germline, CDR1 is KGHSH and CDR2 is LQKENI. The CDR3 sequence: CASSPTGLYEQYF. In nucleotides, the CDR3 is TGTGCCAGCTCACCCACAGGGCTCTACGAGCAGTACTTC. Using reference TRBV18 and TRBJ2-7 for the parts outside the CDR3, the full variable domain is NAGVMQNPRHLVRRRGQEARLRCSPMKGHSHVYWYRQLPEEGLKFMVYLQKENIIDESGMPKERFSAEFPKEGPSILRIQQVVRGDSAAYFCASSPTGLYEQYFGPGTRLTVT.

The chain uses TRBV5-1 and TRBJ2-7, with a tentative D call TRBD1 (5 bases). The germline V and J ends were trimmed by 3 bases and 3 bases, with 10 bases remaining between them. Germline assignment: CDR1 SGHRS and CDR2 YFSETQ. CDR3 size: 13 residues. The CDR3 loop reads CASSSGHNYEQYF. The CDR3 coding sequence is TGCGCCAGCAGCTCCGGACACAACTACGAGCAGTACTTC.

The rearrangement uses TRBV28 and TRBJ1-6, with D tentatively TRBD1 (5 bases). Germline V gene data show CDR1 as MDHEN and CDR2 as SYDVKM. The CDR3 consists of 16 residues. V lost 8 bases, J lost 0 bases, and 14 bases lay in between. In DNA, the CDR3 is TGTGCCAGCGGAGACCTTGACAGCTCCTATAATTCACCCCTCCACTTT. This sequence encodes CASGDLDSSYNSPLHF.

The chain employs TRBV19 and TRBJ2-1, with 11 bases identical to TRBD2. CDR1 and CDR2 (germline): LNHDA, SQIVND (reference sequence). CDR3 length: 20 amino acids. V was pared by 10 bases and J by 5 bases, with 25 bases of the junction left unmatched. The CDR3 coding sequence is TGTGCCATCTTACTAGCGGGAGAGAGGAAGGACTGCACTCGTAACAATGAGCAGTTCTTC. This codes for CAILLAGERKDCTRNNEQFF. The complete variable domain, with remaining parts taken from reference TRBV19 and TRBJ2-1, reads DGGITQSPKYLFRKEGQNVTLSCEQNLNHDAMYWYRQDPGQGLRLIYYSQIVNDFQKGDIAEGYSVSREKKESFPLTVTSAQKNPTAFYLCAILLAGERKDCTRNNEQFFGPGTRLTVL.

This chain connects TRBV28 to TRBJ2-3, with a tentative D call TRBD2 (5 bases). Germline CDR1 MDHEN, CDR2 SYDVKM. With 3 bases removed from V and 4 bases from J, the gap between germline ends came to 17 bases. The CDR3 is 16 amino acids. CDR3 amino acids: CASSFVGRSGPDTQYF. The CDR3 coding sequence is TGTGCCAGCAGTTTTGTTGGAAGGAGCGGTCCAGATACGCAGTATTTT.

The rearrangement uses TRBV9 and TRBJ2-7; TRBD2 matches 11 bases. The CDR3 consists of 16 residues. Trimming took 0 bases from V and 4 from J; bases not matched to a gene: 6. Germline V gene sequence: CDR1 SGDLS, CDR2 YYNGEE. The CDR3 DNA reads TGTGCCAGCAGCGTAGCTCCGGGACTAGCGGTATACGAGCAGTACTTC. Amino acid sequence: CASSVAPGLAVYEQYF.

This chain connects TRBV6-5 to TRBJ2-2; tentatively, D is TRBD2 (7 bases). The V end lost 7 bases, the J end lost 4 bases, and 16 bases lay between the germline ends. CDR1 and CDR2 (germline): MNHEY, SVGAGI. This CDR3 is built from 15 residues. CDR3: CASKGGGLGTGELFF. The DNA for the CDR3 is TGTGCCAGCAAAGGGGGGGGGCTAGGCACCGGGGAGCTGTTTTTT.

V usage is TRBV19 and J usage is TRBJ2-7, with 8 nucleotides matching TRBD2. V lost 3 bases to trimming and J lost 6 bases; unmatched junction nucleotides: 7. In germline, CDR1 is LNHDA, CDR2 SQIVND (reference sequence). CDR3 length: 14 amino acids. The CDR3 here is CASSIQREWGEQYF. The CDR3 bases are TGTGCCAGTAGTATTCAGCGGGAGTGGGGCGAGCAGTACTTC.

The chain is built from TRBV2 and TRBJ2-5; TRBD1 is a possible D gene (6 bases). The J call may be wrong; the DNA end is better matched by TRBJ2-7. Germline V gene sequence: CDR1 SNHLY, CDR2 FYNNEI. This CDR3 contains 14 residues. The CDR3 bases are TGTGCCAGCAGCGCCCTCAGACAGGTTAACGAGCAGTACTTC. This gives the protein CASSALRQVNEQYF.

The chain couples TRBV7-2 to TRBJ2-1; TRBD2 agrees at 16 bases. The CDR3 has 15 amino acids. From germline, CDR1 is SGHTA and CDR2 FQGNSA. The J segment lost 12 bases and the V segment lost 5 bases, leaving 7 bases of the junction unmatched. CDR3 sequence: CASSPGLAGGSGQFF. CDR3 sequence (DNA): TGTGCCAGCAGCCCGGGACTAGCGGGAGGGTCAGGGCAGTTCTTC.